What follows describes a single T cell receptor (beta chain). Its cognate antigen has yet to be identified. No base quality information exists; no much larger clone differs at one position. The sample comes from a study of blood T cell repertoires in COVID-19 (dated by TCRdb to 2020 to 2022). The study in broad terms: Samples from collaborators originated in the United States, Italy and Spain and spanned both the acute and convalescent phases of COVID-19. Deeply sampled blood TCRbeta repertoires from subjects exposed to, actively infected with, or recovered from COVID-19 were included in the dataset. Where available, HLA class I and class II types were taken from metadata supplied by the sample provider and were not determined by assay-based typing. The repertoires were made available in a free public database intended to serve as a resource for research on the immune response to SARS-CoV-2. The material from the prospective study consisted of cDNA or gDNA derived from T cells, B-cell-depleted T cells, or PBMCs. The samples were drawn from two sources: the first 160 participants of the ongoing ImmuneRACE study, and 1,254 subjects contributed by 6 global collaborators. Sample metadata almost always included a de-identified subject ID, COVID-19 status, age in years and sex.

After removal of 4 bases from V and 3 bases from J, the junction retains 9 bases not matched to a gene. The germline V gene (reference sequence) supplies CDR1 LNHDA and CDR2 SQIVND. The CDR3 holds 16 amino acids from the cysteine to the phenylalanine. The read is trimmed to its CDR3 DNA, 48 bases read in frame from base 1. The paper's findings and limits, for the study overall: How much clinical and demographic metadata was included differed by source and by participant, and the metadata was provided uncurated.

The immunoSEQ Assay, a bias-controlled multiplex PCR, was used to amplify TCRbeta CDR3 regions from genomic DNA. Under the source paper's analysis protocol: Within the assay, amplification of reference gene primers was used to estimate how many nucleated cells each sample contained. To quantify the absolute abundance of each unique TCRbeta CDR3 rearrangement, sequence reads were collapsed and filtered. For each sample, productive Simpson clonality was calculated as the square root of Simpson's diversity index across productive rearrangements. The table comes from immuneACCESS by way of TCRdb, which keeps in-frame sequences with V and J called. Part of the clones is missing from these tables; in studies checked, under half for an unresolved V gene and the rest for unknown reasons. V and J calls and clone size come straight from that table; D and trimming were deduced from the DNA. This sample lists more than 100,000 clones; over 75% were detected once. Of the sample, 6.2% is held by the ten largest clones.

Whole blood was collected in K2EDTA tubes by collaborating institutions according to the institutions' own protocols. For TCRbeta analysis, collaborators shipped samples as frozen whole blood, isolated PBMCs, or DNA extracted from either of those sample types. The source material was peripheral blood. The chain links TRBV19 with TRBJ1-5, with 7 central nucleotides matching TRBD1. The sequence was collected from a human donor in a cohort sampled during active COVID-19. The nucleotide sequence reads TGTGCCAGTAGTAAACACCCGGGACAGCTCAATCAGCCCCAGCATTTT. It is translated as CASSKHPGQLNQPQHF. When the CDR3 is completed using the reference TRBV19 and TRBJ1-5 genes on either side, the full variable domain is DGGITQSPKYLFRKEGQNVTLSCEQNLNHDAMYWYRQDPGQGLRLIYYSQIVNDFQKGDIAEGYSVSREKKESFPLTVTSAQKNPTAFYLCASSKHPGQLNQPQHFGDGTRLSIL.